One and the same sample provided the 27 T cell receptor beta chains below, sequenced in a study of Graves' ophthalmopathy and Graves' hyperthyroidism. RNA transcripts were the source from which TCR beta CDR3 regions were amplified. The library came from an HTBI-primed first-round RT-PCR and a second-round multiplex PCR. TCRdb analysed the multiplex PCR reads with MiXCR anew, one entry per CDR3 protein. There are roughly 700,000 distinct CDR3 sequences in the sample; approximately 40% occur only once, and around 40% lies in the top ten. The specimen sequenced was peripheral blood. These receptors originate from an adult man with Graves' ophthalmopathy.

The chain is built from TRBV7-9 and TRBJ2-7; the D is unclear. This CDR3 has 17 amino acids. CDR1 and CDR2 from the germline V gene are SEHNR and FQNEAQ (reference sequence). V was cut by 3 bases and J by 3 bases, with 21 bases left in between. The DNA of the CDR3 is TGTGCCAGCAGCTTGGAAGGCGAAGGCCGGCCGCGCTACGAGCAGTACTTC. Its translation is CASSLEGEGRPRYEQYF.

Points on this clonotype: Mismatch with germline at one junction end may stem from a read error. V usage is TRBV7-6 and J usage is TRBJ2-7, with 14 bases lining up with TRBD2. The CDR3 runs to 14 residues. Germline CDR1 is SGHVS and CDR2 is FNYEAQ. The CDR3 region has the DNA TGTGCCAGCAGCCCGACTAGCGGGAGGGACGAGCAGCACTTC. Protein product: CASSPTSGRDEQHF.

This clonotype has ten or more counts. The chain combines TRBV2 with TRBJ1-2, with D possibly being TRBD1 (5 bases). With 6 bases removed from V and 8 bases from J, the gap between germline ends came to 19 bases. The CDR3 has 14 amino acids. CDR1 and CDR2 from the germline V gene are SNHLY and FYNNEI. CDR3 sequence (DNA): TGTGCCAGCAGATTCGACACCCTATCAGGGGGCTACACCTTC. Translated: CASRFDTLSGGYTF.

This clonotype was detected ten times or more. V and J are TRBV10-3 and TRBJ2-7; D assignment may be TRBD1 or TRBD2 (5 bases each). The CDR3 is 16 amino acids. Germline V gene lookup returns CDR1 ENHRY and CDR2 SYGVKD. Deletions cut 7 bases from V and 4 bases from J, with 23 bases between. DNA for the CDR3: TGTGCCATCACCAATGGGAGAGGGACCCTGGCGTACGAGCAGTACTTC. Its protein is CAITNGRGTLAYEQYF.

The chain joins TRBV25-1 to TRBJ2-7; D is uncertain. Germline loops: CDR1 MGHDK, CDR2 SYGVNS. The V gene lost 5 bases and the J gene lost 3 bases, with 11 bases spanning the gap. The CDR3 is 13 amino acids. CDR3 loop: CASSFRGFYEQYF. The CDR3 DNA follows: TGTGCCAGCAGTTTCCGTGGCTTCTACGAGCAGTACTTC.

The chain has TRBV10-1 and TRBJ2-7; D is perhaps TRBD1 (5 bases). The CDR3 has 13 residues. V lost 5 bases to trimming and J lost 3 bases, with 11 bases between them. Germline V CDR1 and CDR2: WNHNN, SYGVQD (reference sequence). The CDR3 sequence is CASSPVQGYEQYF. CDR3 DNA: TGCGCCAGCAGTCCCGTCCAGGGCTACGAGCAGTACTTC.

The sample holds many counts of this clonotype. For the CDR3, the DNA is TGTGCCAGCAGCTTAGGAATGTCCAGGAATTCACCCCTCCACTTT. This gives the protein CASSLGMSRNSPLHF. The chain combines TRBV7-2 with TRBJ1-6, with D unclear. With 1 base removed from V and 7 bases from J, the gap between germline ends came to 11 bases. Per the germline V gene, CDR1 is SGHTA and CDR2 is FQGNSA. The CDR3 sequence is 15 residues long.

Turning to this clonotype: At one end the junction does not follow the germline gene, possibly because of a read error. This sequence joins TRBV25-1 and TRBJ1-2; no clear D gene. Germline V lookup: CDR1 MGHDK, CDR2 SYGVNS. This CDR3 has 14 residues. DNA for the CDR3: TGTGCCAACAGTGCTTTCTTTGACTACTATGGCTACACCTTC. It yields the protein CANSAFFDYYGYTF.

This sequence joins TRBV7-9 and TRBJ2-7; a possible D gene is TRBD1 (5 bases). There are 15 residues in the CDR3. V was clipped by 5 bases and J by 0 bases, with 14 bases between them. Looked up from germline, CDR1 is SEHNR and CDR2 is FQNEAQ (reference sequence). This chain's CDR3 is CASSQDLTASYEQYF. The CDR3 bases are TGTGCCAGCAGCCAAGACCTGACAGCCTCCTACGAGCAGTACTTC.

The gene calls are TRBV15 and TRBJ2-7, with a weak D call TRBD2 (6 bases). Germline loops: CDR1 LNHNV, CDR2 YYDKDF (reference sequence). This CDR3 comprises 17 residues. V was shortened by 0 bases and J by 0 bases, with 15 bases between the two germline ends. CDR3 nucleotides: TGTGCCACCAGCAGAGATTGGGGACCGACTAGCTCCTACGAGCAGTACTTC. This codes for CATSRDWGPTSSYEQYF. Using reference TRBV15 and TRBJ2-7 for the parts outside the CDR3, the full variable domain is DAMVIQNPRYQVTQFGKPVTLSCSQTLNHNVMYWYQQKSSQAPKLLFHYYDKDFNNEADTPDNFQSRRPNTSFCFLDIRSPGLGDTAMYLCATSRDWGPTSSYEQYFGPGTRLTVT.

This clonotype was detected only a few times. This sequence joins TRBV9 and TRBJ2-7; 7 bases align to TRBD1. CDR1 and CDR2 (germline): SGDLS, YYNGEE. Trimming cost V 5 bases and J 4 bases; bases outside gene matches: 15. The CDR3 runs 16 residues. For the CDR3, the DNA is TGTGCCAGCAGTGAAGGGTACGGGACAGCCTTGTACGAGCAGTACTTC. It translates to CASSEGYGTALYEQYF.

This clonotype has only a few counts. The chain couples TRBV6-5 to TRBJ1-2; D not resolved. With 5 bases removed from V and 4 bases from J, the gap between germline ends came to 14 bases. Per the germline V gene, CDR1 is MNHEY and CDR2 is SVGAGI. The CDR3 has 14 residues. CDR3 sequence: CASSPTGIGYGYTF. In nucleotides, the CDR3 is TGTGCCAGCAGTCCCACGGGTATCGGCTATGGCTACACCTTC.

The CDR3 DNA is TGCAGCGCGGCGGCTAATTCACCCCTCCACTTT. This encodes CSAAANSPLHF. The rearrangement joins TRBV29-1 to TRBJ1-6; D ambiguous. The V end was cut by 7 bases, the J end by 6 bases, with 7 bases between. CDR3 length equals 11 residues. Germline lookup yields CDR1 SQVTM and CDR2 ANQGSEA.

The chain carries TRBV7-2 and TRBJ1-4; TRBD1 is a possible D gene (5 bases). The CDR3 has 14 amino acids. V lost 1 base and J lost 4, with 7 bases in between. Germline V lookup: CDR1 SGHTA, CDR2 FQGNSA. In nucleotides, the CDR3 is TGTGCCAGCAGCTTAGACAGGATTAATGAAAAACTGTTTTTT. As protein: CASSLDRINEKLFF.

This clonotype was picked up a small number of times. The chain employs TRBV5-1 and TRBJ1-5, with 7 bases fitting TRBD1. This CDR3 has 15 residues. J lost 2 bases, V lost 0 bases, and 2 bases had no gene match. CDR1 is SGHRS and CDR2 is YFSETQ in the germline V gene. Here the CDR3 reads CASSLEGARNQPQHF. Written as DNA, the CDR3 is TGCGCCAGCAGCTTGGAGGGGGCGCGCAATCAGCCCCAGCATTTT.

In its sample, this clonotype was seen once. A much larger clone differs by one base, so this may be a read error. This rearrangement joins TRBV11-2 to TRBJ1-2, with a tentative D call TRBD1 (5 bases). The V end lost 3 bases, the J end lost 3 bases, and 8 bases lay between the germline ends. Germline V CDR1 and CDR2: SGHAT, FQNNGV. This CDR3 region has 13 residues. The CDR3 DNA reads TGTGCCAGCAGCTTCTGGGGGGACTATGGCTACACCTTC. This codes for CASSFWGDYGYTF. The variable domain in full, completed from reference TRBV11-2 and TRBJ1-2, reads EAGVAQSPRYKIIEKRQSVAFWCNPISGHATLYWYQQILGQGPKLLIQFQNNGVVDDSQLPKDRFSAERLKGVDSTLKIQPAKLEDSAVYLCASSFWGDYGYTFGSGTRLTVV.

This clonotype was detected ten times or more. The rearrangement links TRBV15 to TRBJ2-7; 7 bases fit TRBD1. The V gene's germline CDR1 is LNHNV and CDR2 YYDKDF (reference sequence). CDR3 length: 15 amino acids. The ends lost 2 bases at V and 3 bases at J; junction bases unmatched: 7. The CDR3 reads CATSRTPGQIYEQYF. The CDR3 DNA reads TGTGCCACCAGCAGAACTCCGGGACAGATCTACGAGCAGTACTTC.

Only a few counts were recorded for this clonotype. CDR3 in amino acids: CAGQGGPPMNTEAFF. The CDR3 bases are TGTGCCGGACAGGGAGGCCCCCCGATGAACACTGAAGCTTTCTTT. This sequence joins TRBV6-6 and TRBJ1-1, with 8 positions matching TRBD1. The ends lost 11 bases at V and 0 bases at J; junction bases unmatched: 11. The germline gives CDR1 MNHNY, CDR2 SVGAGI (reference sequence). This CDR3 contains 15 residues.

This clonotype was detected once. The chain combines TRBV7-9 with TRBJ1-2; D remains ambiguous. Germline loops: CDR1 SEHNR, CDR2 FQNEAQ (reference sequence). The V end lost 3 bases, the J end lost 4 bases, and 18 bases lay between the germline ends. This CDR3 comprises 16 residues. DNA of the CDR3: TGTGCCAGCAGCTTGGTATTCGAGGGAGGAAGCTATGGCTACACCTTC. This encodes CASSLVFEGGSYGYTF.

This clonotype has a handful of counts. The chain employs TRBV10-2 and TRBJ2-1; 10 nucleotides line up with TRBD2. CDR1 and CDR2 (germline): WSHSY, SAAADI. This CDR3 has 15 amino acids. V gave up 6 bases and J gave up 9 bases; unmatched junction bases: 11. CDR3 protein: CASREGTSEIGEQFF. CDR3 sequence (DNA): TGCGCCAGCAGGGAGGGGACTAGCGAAATCGGTGAGCAGTTCTTC.

CDR3 amino acids: CASSRLEVLGYTF. CDR3 DNA sequence: TGTGCCAGCAGCAGACTAGAAGTTTTGGGCTACACCTTC. This sequence joins TRBV12-3 or TRBV12-4 and TRBJ1-2; D is uncertain. CDR3 length: 13 amino acids. Deletions cut 6 bases from V and 8 bases from J, with 16 bases between.

This clonotype was recorded a few times. The V call is TRBV10-1, the J call TRBJ2-7; 7 bases align to TRBD2. Germline V gene data show CDR1 as WNHNN and CDR2 as SYGVQD (reference sequence). Trimming at V came to 3 bases and at J to 7 bases, leaving 0 bases not matched to a gene. CDR3 length equals 11 residues. The CDR3 DNA is TGCGCCAGCAGTGACGGGGGGGAGCAGTACTTC. Encoded protein: CASSDGGEQYF.

This chain links TRBV2 with TRBJ1-1; D may be TRBD1 (5 bases). With 5 bases removed from V and 4 bases from J, the gap between germline ends came to 14 bases. This CDR3 comprises 14 residues. CDR1 is SNHLY, CDR2 FYNNEI, per germline. CDR3 residues: CASSYSSGTTEAFF. The CDR3 nucleotides are TGTGCCAGCAGTTACTCCTCGGGGACCACTGAAGCTTTCTTT.

This chain uses TRBV19 with TRBJ2-1; D perhaps matches TRBD2 (6 bases). Per the germline V gene, CDR1 is LNHDA and CDR2 is SQIVND (reference sequence). V gave up 3 bases and J gave up 7 bases, with 13 bases separating them. CDR3 length: 14 residues. The CDR3 coding sequence is TGTGCCAGTAGTATTTTGGCGGGATCGAATGAGCAGTTCTTC. Translation gives CASSILAGSNEQFF.

This sequence joins TRBV12-3 or TRBV12-4 and TRBJ2-5; weak D call: TRBD1 (6 bases). The V end was cut by 6 bases, the J end by 5 bases, with 19 bases between. The CDR3 is made up of 15 amino acids. The CDR3 loop is CASSSVTGNFETQYF. CDR3 nucleotide sequence: TGTGCCAGCAGCTCGGTAACAGGGAATTTTGAGACCCAGTACTTC.

In regard to this clonotype: At one of its ends the junction is not consistent with the germline gene, which may arise from a read error. V gene TRBV10-2 combines with J gene TRBJ2-7; 13 bases line up with TRBD2. The CDR3 spans 15 residues. Germline V gives CDR1 WSHSY, CDR2 SAAADI. CDR3 protein: CASRLTSGGAYEQYF. In nucleotides, the CDR3 is TGTGCCAGCAGGCTAACTAGCGGGGGGGCCTACGAGCAGTACTTC.

As concerns this clonotype: A much larger clone sits a single nucleotide away, making a read error possible. V gene TRBV24-1 combines with J gene TRBJ1-1; 8 bases agree with TRBD1. The CDR3 spans 15 residues. Germline V gene data show CDR1 as KGHDR and CDR2 as SFDVKD. The CDR3 is CATSDSRQGHTEAIF. In DNA form, the CDR3 reads TGTGCCACCAGTGATTCGCGACAGGGGCACACTGAAGCTATCTTT.